The 21 T cell receptor beta chains below all came from one sample that was sequenced in a study of glioma-infiltrating T cells after dendritic cell vaccination. Noted time point: after dendritic cell vaccination, including at tumor progression/relapse. Sequencing used immunoSEQ multiplex PCR; TCRdb keeps in-frame clones, though not all of them. Counted here are some 99,000 clones, roughly 80% occurring once; the ten biggest clones make up about 5.5%. Source: blood, taken after dendritic cell vaccination. These receptors were taken from a human donor with glioblastoma.

The gene calls are TRBV5-1 and TRBJ1-6; the D gene is possibly TRBD1 (5 bases). V was pared by 4 bases and J by 7 bases, with 9 bases between. The CDR3 spans 13 residues. The germline V gene has CDR1 SGHRS and CDR2 YFSETQ. The DNA of the CDR3 is TGCGCCAGCAGCGATGGACACAATTCACCCCTCCACTTT. Its protein is CASSDGHNSPLHF.

This clone appeared once. The chain combines TRBV6-1 with TRBJ2-4; tentative D call: TRBD1 (6 bases). CDR3 length: 13 amino acids. Trimming took off 2 bases at V and 6 bases at J, with 8 bases between the two ends. The germline V gene has CDR1 MNHNS and CDR2 SASEGT. The CDR3 is CASSETRGNIQYF. For the CDR3, the DNA is TGTGCCAGCAGTGAAACCAGGGGAAACATTCAGTACTTC.

The rearrangement joins TRBV30 to TRBJ1-3; no firm D call. The CDR3 extends over 14 amino acids. The germline V and J ends were trimmed by 2 bases and 3 bases, with 11 bases remaining between them. CDR1 is GTSNPN and CDR2 is SVGIG in the germline V gene (reference sequence). CDR3 residues: CAWSSVSFGNTIYF. The CDR3 DNA sequence: TGTGCCTGGAGTAGCGTCAGCTTTGGAAACACCATATATTTT.

The J gene is TRBJ1-2, the V gene TRBV27; D not resolved. Germline V CDR1 and CDR2: MNHEY, SMNVEV (reference sequence). CDR3 length: 13 residues. V gave up 2 bases and J gave up 2 bases, with 6 bases separating them. This chain's CDR3 is CASSLGRNYGYTF. DNA of the CDR3: TGTGCCAGCAGTTTAGGCAGGAACTATGGCTACACCTTC.

The chain employs TRBV14 and TRBJ2-7; a weak D match, TRBD1 (6 bases). The V and J ends lost 2 bases and 4 bases respectively, with 12 bases between them. The CDR3 totals 14 residues. Germline V lookup: CDR1 SGHDN, CDR2 FVKESK. CDR3 DNA: TGTGCCAGCAGCCAATTGTTACAGGGTTACGAGCAGTACTTC. This sequence encodes CASSQLLQGYEQYF.

The DNA of the CDR3 is TGCGCCAGCAGCTTGGGAACAGGAGAGACCCAGTACTTC. Its translation is CASSLGTGETQYF. The rearrangement joins TRBV5-1 to TRBJ2-5; perhaps TRBD1 as D (5 bases). The CDR3 covers 13 residues. Germline CDR1 and CDR2: SGHRS and YFSETQ. The ends were cut back, 0 bases at V and 4 bases at J, with 7 bases in the middle.

This clone was recorded a few times. The gene calls are TRBV30 and TRBJ1-3; 9 bases fit TRBD1. The CDR3 is 13 residues long. The ends lost 5 bases at V and 2 bases at J; junction bases unmatched: 1. Germline CDR1 GTSNPN, CDR2 SVGIG (reference sequence). For the CDR3, the DNA is TGTGCCTGGGGGACAGGGCCTGGAAACACCATATATTTT. Amino acid sequence: CAWGTGPGNTIYF.

This clone was counted only a few times. V and J are TRBV5-1 and TRBJ2-7; D remains unclear. Germline V lookup: CDR1 SGHRS, CDR2 YFSETQ. The CDR3 runs to 12 residues. Trimming cost V 4 bases and J 3 bases, with 8 bases left between them. Here the CDR3 reads CASSPPSYEQYF. The CDR3 DNA reads as TGCGCCAGCAGCCCACCCAGCTACGAGCAGTACTTC.

By share, this clone counts as medium-sized. J is TRBJ1-2 and V is TRBV19, with 7 bases matching TRBD1. The CDR3 is made up of 13 amino acids. Germline lookup yields CDR1 LNHDA and CDR2 SQIVND (reference sequence). Unmatched junction bases numbered 7, after V lost 4 bases and J lost 8 bases. CDR3 DNA: TGTGCCAGTAGTAGACCGGGGACAGCCGGCTACACCTTC. Its protein is CASSRPGTAGYTF. Complete variable domain (other parts from reference TRBV19 and TRBJ1-2): DGGITQSPKYLFRKEGQNVTLSCEQNLNHDAMYWYRQDPGQGLRLIYYSQIVNDFQKGDIAEGYSVSREKKESFPLTVTSAQKNPTAFYLCASSRPGTAGYTFGSGTRLTVV.

V is TRBV30 and J is TRBJ2-5, with D unresolved. The CDR3 runs 13 residues. With 1 base removed from V and 5 bases from J, the gap between germline ends came to 11 bases. The germline V gene has CDR1 GTSNPN and CDR2 SVGIG (reference sequence). The CDR3 region has the DNA TGTGCCTGGAGTGGACGGGTACGGGAGACCCAGTACTTC. Protein: CAWSGRVRETQYF.

The J gene is TRBJ2-3, the V gene TRBV28, with D perhaps matching TRBD2 (6 bases). This CDR3 is built from 19 residues. The germline V gene has CDR1 MDHEN and CDR2 SYDVKM. The V gene lost 2 bases and the J gene lost 2 bases, with 23 bases spanning the gap. The CDR3 loop is CASSLLSSLPSENTDTQYF. CDR3 DNA sequence: TGTGCCAGCAGTTTACTCTCCTCCTTACCTAGCGAAAACACAGATACGCAGTATTTT.

This clone was counted a single time. The V call is TRBV23-1, the J call TRBJ1-5, with D possibly TRBD1 on 6 matching bases. TRBV23-1 is sorted into the ORF group, with uncertain function. V dropped 6 bases and J dropped 3 bases, with 18 bases sitting between them. The CDR3 is 16 residues long. The CDR3 bases are TGCGCCAGCAGCCACTTACGACAGGCAAACAATCAGCCCCAGCATTTT. It translates to CASSHLRQANNQPQHF.

In this sample, this clone turned up a few times. The chain combines TRBV4-1 with TRBJ1-3, with a possible D match to TRBD1 (5 bases). V lost 3 bases and J lost 4, with 10 bases in between. The CDR3 length is 14 residues. Germline V gives CDR1 MGHRA, CDR2 YSYEKL. This CDR3 is CASSQQGSGNTIYF. The CDR3 DNA is TGCGCCAGCAGCCAGCAGGGATCCGGAAACACCATATATTTT.

The V and J genes are TRBV19 and TRBJ1-5; possible D gene TRBD1, 6 bases. CDR3 length: 16 residues. Germline CDR1 is LNHDA and CDR2 is SQIVND (reference sequence). V was shortened by 3 bases and J by 3 bases, with 15 bases between the two germline ends. CDR3 region: CASSILPGHLNQPQHF. Here the CDR3 DNA reads TGTGCCAGTAGTATCCTTCCGGGACACCTCAATCAGCCCCAGCATTTT.

This clone was recorded only once. The gene calls are TRBV6-6 and TRBJ2-2, with 11 bases identical to TRBD2. The CDR3 is 16 amino acids. Per the germline V gene, CDR1 is MNHNY and CDR2 is SVGAGI (reference sequence). The V segment lost 4 bases and the J segment 4 bases; nucleotides outside the gene matches: 5. The CDR3 bases are TGTGCCAGCAGTTCGGGACTAGCGGTCAGCACCGGGGAGCTGTTTTTT. It encodes CASSSGLAVSTGELFF.

CDR3 region: CASSLVTRLDGYEQYF. CDR3 in DNA: TGTGCCAGCTCACTAGTGACTAGACTGGACGGATACGAGCAGTACTTC. The chain combines TRBV18 with TRBJ2-7, with D tentatively TRBD2 (6 bases). V lost 4 bases to trimming and J lost 4 bases, with 20 bases between them. The CDR3 totals 16 residues. The germline gives CDR1 KGHSH, CDR2 LQKENI.

The chain has TRBV10-3 and TRBJ2-3; D is ambiguous. This CDR3 region has 15 residues. Trimming stripped 2 bases from V and 2 bases from J, with 11 bases between. Germline V lookup: CDR1 ENHRY, CDR2 SYGVKD. The DNA for the CDR3 is TGTGCCATCAGTGAGAACTTGATCCTCACAGATACGCAGTATTTT. Translating gives CAISENLILTDTQYF.

This chain links TRBV2 with TRBJ2-1; 8 nucleotides match TRBD1. The CDR3 runs to 15 residues. V shed 6 bases and J 6 bases; nucleotides not matched to a gene: 10. Germline lookup yields CDR1 SNHLY and CDR2 FYNNEI. The DNA for the CDR3 is TGTGCCAGCAGAACCGGGACAGGAGTTCTCAATGAGCAGTTCTTC. Translated, it gives CASRTGTGVLNEQFF.

This chain links TRBV19 with TRBJ2-1; D is possibly TRBD2 (6 bases). V dropped 3 bases and J dropped 4 bases, with 13 bases sitting between them. This CDR3 comprises 15 residues. Germline loops: CDR1 LNHDA, CDR2 SQIVND (reference sequence). The CDR3 DNA is TGTGCCAGTAGTATGCGGGGAGGAGATTACAATGAGCAGTTCTTC. Its protein is CASSMRGGDYNEQFF.

The chain employs TRBV5-1 and TRBJ2-3, with D tentatively TRBD2 (5 bases). Per the germline V gene, CDR1 is SGHRS and CDR2 is YFSETQ. The CDR3 runs to 15 residues. Trimming took off 4 bases at V and 7 bases at J, with 19 bases between the two ends. CDR3 DNA: TGCGCCAGCAGCCAATCCCAGGACTTCACCCATACGCAGTATTTT. It codes for CASSQSQDFTHTQYF.

In nucleotides, the CDR3 is TGTGCCAGCTCGTCTAGAGGATCGGTCGGCTACACCTTC. Amino acids: CASSSRGSVGYTF. This chain connects TRBV18 to TRBJ1-2; D gene ambiguous. V was pared by 6 bases and J by 8 bases, with 16 bases between. CDR1 and CDR2 from the germline V gene are KGHSH and LQKENI. The CDR3 spans 13 residues.